Below are 7 T cell receptor beta chains sequenced from a single sample in a study of response to subunit inactivated influenza vaccine. MiXCR, run by TCRdb on the RT-PCR reads, gives a single entry per CDR3 protein. The data show 700,000 to 800,000 distinct CDR3 sequences, less than 20% seen once. The sample in question was PBMCs from blood, obtained more than 4 days after vaccination. Source of these receptors: a man aged 50 to 60 who received an inactivated influenza vaccine.

The chain employs TRBV10-3 and TRBJ2-2; 8 bases fit TRBD1. CDR3 length: 13 residues. The V segment lost 11 bases and the J segment 2 bases; nucleotides outside the gene matches: 4. The germline gives CDR1 ENHRY, CDR2 SYGVKD. This CDR3 is CAVDRGNTGELFF. The CDR3 DNA reads as TGTGCCGTCGACAGGGGCAACACCGGGGAGCTGTTTTTT.

This clonotype has a count of ten or more. Relative to the germline gene, one junction end is altered; a read error may explain this. The gene calls are TRBV29-1 and TRBJ2-7; D not certain. The CDR3 length is 11 residues. Germline-derived CDR1 and CDR2 are SQVTM and ANQGSEA. Here the CDR3 DNA reads TGCAGCGTTGAACGCTCCGACGAGCAGTACTTC. This translates into CSVERSDEQYF.

The V and J genes are TRBV6-1 and TRBJ2-5, with 9 bases aligning to TRBD2. V shed 5 bases, J shed 5 bases, and the junction held 12 bases outside the gene matches. The germline CDR1 and CDR2 sequences are MNHNS and SASEGT. The CDR3 loop spans 16 amino acids. CDR3 residues: CASSPRVLAGRETQYF. CDR3 bases: TGTGCCAGCAGTCCACGGGTGCTAGCGGGACGGGAGACCCAGTACTTC.

The chain combines TRBV15 with TRBJ2-4; TRBD1 is a possible D gene (6 bases). CDR3 length: 12 residues. V was cut by 0 bases and J by 15 bases, with 12 bases left in between. Germline CDR1 reads LNHNV; CDR2 reads YYDKDF (reference sequence). The CDR3 here is CATSREVGTPYF. In DNA form, the CDR3 reads TGTGCCACCAGCAGAGAGGTCGGGACACCGTACTTC. The entire variable domain, with the rest obtained from reference TRBV15 and TRBJ2-4, is as follows: DAMVIQNPRYQVTQFGKPVTLSCSQTLNHNVMYWYQQKSSQAPKLLFHYYDKDFNNEADTPDNFQSRRPNTSFCFLDIRSPGLGDTAMYLCATSREVGTPYFGAGTRLSVL.

The chain is built from TRBV5-1 and TRBJ2-7; 7 nucleotides agree with TRBD1. The CDR3 has 13 residues. Germline V lookup: CDR1 SGHRS, CDR2 YFSETQ. J gave up 6 bases and V 4 bases, and 7 bases lay outside the gene matches. The CDR3 here is CASSPGQTGEQYF. The CDR3 nucleotides are TGCGCCAGCAGCCCGGGACAGACGGGCGAGCAGTACTTC.

V gene TRBV7-9 combines with J gene TRBJ2-2; either TRBD1 or TRBD2 may supply D (5 bases each). Germline V CDR1 and CDR2: SEHNR, FQNEAQ (reference sequence). There are 16 residues in the CDR3. The ends were cut back, 5 bases at V and 4 bases at J, with 17 bases in the middle. CDR3 sequence: CASSHLGVAGTGELFF. CDR3 nucleotides: TGTGCCAGCAGCCACCTGGGGGTAGCTGGCACCGGGGAGCTGTTTTTT.

This clonotype was seen only a few times. The V call is TRBV20-1, the J call TRBJ2-1; 7 positions agree with TRBD1. Germline V gives CDR1 DFQATT, CDR2 SNEGSKA (reference sequence). Germline trimming cut 4 bases from V and 3 bases from J; bases unmatched to any gene: 9. The CDR3 has 15 residues. CDR3 region: CSAIGQVPYYNEQFF. In DNA, the CDR3 is TGCAGTGCTATAGGACAGGTCCCCTACTACAATGAGCAGTTCTTC.